One sample yielded the 17 T cell receptor beta chains listed below, sequenced in a study of T-cell reconstitution after alpha-beta-depleted transplantation in children (dated by TCRdb to 2015 to 2016). Libraries came from PCR. Reads for this sample came from an Illumina HiSeq 2500. TCR library preparation used molecular barcoding, with unique molecular identifiers applied to normalize quantification of the TCRbeta repertoire. TCRdb handled the public reads itself, with Q25 trimming in fastp and clone calling in MiXCR, and kept productive beta chains. Each entry is one CDR3 protein sequence, shown with its most common DNA and genes. The sample table contains around 580,000 distinct CDR3 sequences; only one count was recorded for roughly 23% of them. 13% to 15% of the sample goes to the ten largest clones. The treatment or condition tag for this specimen amounts to: allogeneic hematopoietic cell transplantation with graft depleted of TCRalphabeta T cells and CD19 B cells.

Sequenced material: PBMCs, mostly from graft donor cells, taken 360 days after TCRalphabeta/CD19-depleted stem cell transplant. Source of these receptors: a boy under two years old who had a stem cell transplant for acute myeloid leukemia, so the T cells may come from the graft donor.

The table lists this clonotype with a few counts. The chain uses TRBV20-1 and TRBJ2-5, with TRBD1 matching over 8 bases. From germline, CDR1 is DFQATT and CDR2 SNEGSKA (reference sequence). The CDR3 totals 13 residues. After removal of 5 bases from V and 4 bases from J, the junction contained 6 bases not matched to a gene. CDR3 coding DNA: TGCAGTGCTTTACAGGGGGTCCCAGAGACCCAGTACTTC. This sequence encodes CSALQGVPETQYF.

The chain couples TRBV4-1 to TRBJ1-5; D gene uncertain. V dropped 1 base and J dropped 5 bases, with 12 bases sitting between them. The CDR3 covers 15 residues. Germline V gene data show CDR1 as MGHRA and CDR2 as YSYEKL. This CDR3 is CASSQGISRDQPQHF. The CDR3 region has the DNA TGCGCCAGCAGCCAAGGGATCTCGAGGGATCAGCCCCAGCATTTT.

This clonotype has at least ten counts. This chain connects TRBV12-3 or TRBV12-4 to TRBJ2-1, with 10 nucleotides matching TRBD1. V lost 6 bases and J lost 8; bases outside the gene matches: 10. This CDR3 is built from 15 residues. The CDR3 coding sequence is TGTGCCAGCAGCTCCCGGGACAGGGGCAGGGATGAGCAGTTCTTC. Translated, it gives CASSSRDRGRDEQFF.

This clonotype was observed a handful of times. J is TRBJ1-2 and V is TRBV12-3 or TRBV12-4, with D unclear. The CDR3 covers 16 residues. V lost 6 bases and J 2 bases, leaving 19 bases between the germline ends. The DNA of the CDR3 is TGTGCCAGCAGCCCAAACCTCAGACAACCAAACTATGGCTACACCTTC. Protein: CASSPNLRQPNYGYTF.

The chain combines TRBV10-3 with TRBJ2-7; D gene uncertain. This CDR3 contains 16 residues. Germline CDR1 ENHRY, CDR2 SYGVKD. Trimming cost V 2 bases and J 0 bases, with 14 bases left between them. This CDR3 is CAISEADGSSSYEQYF. CDR3 coding DNA: TGTGCCATCAGTGAGGCGGACGGCTCGAGCTCCTACGAGCAGTACTTC.

This clonotype was counted at least ten times. CDR3 bases: TGCAGTGCTAGAGATCGAGTCGGCGGCTACAATGAGCAGTTCTTC. This translates into CSARDRVGGYNEQFF. The chain has TRBV20-1 and TRBJ2-1; no clear D. Per the germline V gene, CDR1 is DFQATT and CDR2 is SNEGSKA (reference sequence). V lost 0 bases, J lost 3 bases, and 12 bases lay in between. This CDR3 contains 15 residues.

The genes are TRBV11-2 and TRBJ2-2; 8 bases align to TRBD2. V shed 3 bases and J 0 bases; nucleotides not matched to a gene: 6. Germline CDR1 is SGHAT and CDR2 is FQNNGV. The length of the CDR3 is 17 residues. In DNA, the CDR3 is TGTGCCAGCAGCTTCGGGAGGGCGGAGGCGAACACCGGGGAGCTGTTTTTT. It is translated as CASSFGRAEANTGELFF.

This clonotype was detected a few times. The chain joins TRBV20-1 to TRBJ2-1, with D possibly being TRBD2 (5 bases). Germline-derived CDR1 and CDR2 are DFQATT and SNEGSKA (reference sequence). The CDR3 loop spans 16 amino acids. Trimming left V 3 bases short and J 4 bases short, with 19 bases between. The CDR3 sequence is CSARAGPTLIYNEQFF. The CDR3 DNA is TGCAGTGCTAGGGCGGGCCCTACTTTAATTTACAATGAGCAGTTCTTC.

The V gene is TRBV5-5, the J gene TRBJ2-1; 11 positions match TRBD1. The CDR3 length is 16 residues. J gave up 7 bases and V 3 bases, and 9 bases lay outside the gene matches. Germline CDR1 is SGHKS and CDR2 is YYEKEE (reference sequence). Written as DNA, the CDR3 is TGTGCCAGCAGCTACATCCCGGGACAGGGGGGAAATGAGCAGTTCTTC. Protein sequence: CASSYIPGQGGNEQFF.

The rearrangement uses TRBV20-1 and TRBJ2-7, with D perhaps TRBD2 (5 bases). CDR1 and CDR2 from the germline V gene are DFQATT and SNEGSKA (reference sequence). CDR3 length: 13 amino acids. The ends were cut back, 8 bases at V and 1 base at J, with 15 bases in the middle. Here the CDR3 DNA reads TGCAGTCCCCGGAGCGGTCTGTCCTACGAGCAGTACGTC. Residues: CSPRSGLSYEQYV.

This clonotype was recorded only once. Being one base from a much bigger clone, this may be a read error. The rearrangement uses TRBV11-2 and TRBJ2-7, with 7 bases matching TRBD1. V trimming: 3 bases; J trimming: 0 bases; junction bases outside the gene matches: 14. Germline V gives CDR1 SGHAT, CDR2 FQNNGV. The CDR3 has 18 residues. CDR3 coding DNA: TGTGCCAGCAGCTTCTCACTTCTACTTAGGACAGGCTCCTACGAGCAGTACTTC. It yields the protein CASSFSLLLRTGSYEQYF.

On this clonotype: One junction end does not reproduce the germline sequence, and a read error may be involved. V gene TRBV6-2 or TRBV6-3 combines with J gene TRBJ2-2; D unclear. The CDR3 loop spans 15 amino acids. Germline V gives CDR1 MNHEY, CDR2 SVGEGT. As DNA, the CDR3 is TGTTCCAGCAGTTGGGTCGGGTCTTGGACCGGGGAGCTGTTTTTT. It yields the protein CSSSWVGSWTGELFF.

This rearrangement joins TRBV20-1 to TRBJ2-6; TRBD1 agrees at 7 bases. CDR3 length: 19 amino acids. The junction had 15 bases not matched to a gene; V was cut back by 0 bases and J by 4 bases. Per germline, CDR1 DFQATT and CDR2 SNEGSKA (reference sequence). In nucleotides, the CDR3 is TGCAGTGCTAGAGATCCGTTGTCATCCAGGGGGACCGGGGCCAACGTCCTGACTTTC. It specifies CSARDPLSSRGTGANVLTF.

V usage is TRBV9 and J usage is TRBJ1-3; D ambiguous. V shed 0 bases and J shed 0 bases, with 7 bases lying between them. Per germline, CDR1 SGDLS and CDR2 YYNGEE. The CDR3 covers 15 residues. CDR3 amino acids: CASSVAGLSGNTIYF. The CDR3 nucleotides read TGTGCCAGCAGCGTAGCGGGTCTCTCTGGAAACACCATATATTTT.

This clonotype was counted only a few times. This chain joins TRBV7-9 and TRBJ2-1; unclear D gene. This CDR3 has 16 amino acids. With 1 base removed from V and 0 bases from J, the gap between germline ends came to 10 bases. Germline assignment: CDR1 SEHNR and CDR2 FQNEAQ (reference sequence). This chain's CDR3 is CASSLVWASSYNEQFF. The CDR3 coding sequence is TGTGCCAGCAGCTTAGTATGGGCAAGCTCCTACAATGAGCAGTTCTTC.

This clonotype was detected a few times. The chain has TRBV20-1 and TRBJ2-7; D perhaps matches TRBD1 (6 bases). V shed 5 bases and J shed 3 bases, with 20 bases lying between them. The CDR3 has 15 amino acids. The germline gives CDR1 DFQATT, CDR2 SNEGSKA (reference sequence). The CDR3 sequence: CSAWGPINRDYEQYV. CDR3 in DNA: TGCAGTGCTTGGGGGCCAATAAATAGGGACTACGAGCAGTACGTC.

This clonotype has just a few counts. V is TRBV12-3 or TRBV12-4 and J is TRBJ2-1, with a weak D call TRBD1 (5 bases). The V end was cut by 7 bases, the J end by 4 bases, with 11 bases between. CDR3 length: 13 amino acids. The CDR3 reads CASTSTEYNEQFF. The DNA for the CDR3 is TGTGCCAGCACCTCGACAGAATACAATGAGCAGTTCTTC.